The T cell receptor beta chain described here comes from a study of shared clonotypes between healthy human individuals. In regard to this clone: Its antigen is as yet unknown.

Across several immunoSEQ plates, the genomic DNA of each subset was split evenly. The protocol was immunoSEQ multiplex PCR, while the TCRdb copy is restricted to in-frame clones and leaves out a portion. The profile covers some 1,600,000 clones, with nearly 99% appearing a single time and 0.45% taken by the ten largest. The germline V and J ends were trimmed by 6 bases and 0 bases, with 21 bases remaining between them. Germline V lookup: CDR1 MDHEN, CDR2 SYDVKM. This CDR3 is 17 amino acids long. Study results and limitations: Since donors were few, the genetic and exposure-history diversity represented was limited. Clonotype sharing among donors, it was expected, would be affected by sequencing depth.

The TCR was taken from a man younger than 40 in good health. The chain combines TRBV28 with TRBJ2-7; TRBD1 is a possible D gene (6 bases). Sample: naive CD4+ T cells sorted from blood. The subset denotes: CD45RA+ positively selected. Here the CDR3 reads CASSLTPTGLRSYEQYF. The CDR3 DNA reads TGTGCCAGCAGCCTGACCCCGACAGGTCTCCGCTCCTACGAGCAGTACTTC.